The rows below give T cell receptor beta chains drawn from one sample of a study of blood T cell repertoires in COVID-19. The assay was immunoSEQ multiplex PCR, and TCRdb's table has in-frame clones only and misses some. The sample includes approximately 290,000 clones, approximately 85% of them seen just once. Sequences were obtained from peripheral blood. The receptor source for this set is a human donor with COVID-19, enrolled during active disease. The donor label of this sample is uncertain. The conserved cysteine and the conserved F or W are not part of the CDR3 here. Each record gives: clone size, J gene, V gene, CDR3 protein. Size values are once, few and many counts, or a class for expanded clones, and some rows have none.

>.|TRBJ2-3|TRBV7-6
ASSLSSGSWYTQY
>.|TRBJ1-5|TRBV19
ASNDPKEAPQH
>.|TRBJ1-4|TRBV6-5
ASTGDRGEKLF
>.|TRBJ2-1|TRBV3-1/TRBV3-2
ASSQAAGGPYNEQF
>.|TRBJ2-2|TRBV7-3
ASSFARGLANTGELF
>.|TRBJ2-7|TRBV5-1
ASSLGLAVYEQY
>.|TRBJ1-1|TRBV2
ASSEVARTEAF
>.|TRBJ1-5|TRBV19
ASAAFSNQPQH
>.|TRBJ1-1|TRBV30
AWSAGPNTEAF
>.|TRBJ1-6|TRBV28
ASRRPGQGNSPLH
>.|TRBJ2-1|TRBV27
ASSFRVGREQF
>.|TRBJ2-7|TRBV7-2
ASSLGFSSYEQY
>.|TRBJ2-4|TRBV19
ASSTVAGLGGIQY
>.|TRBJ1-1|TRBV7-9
ASSSFPDKNTEAF
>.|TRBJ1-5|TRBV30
AFSPGQGNQPQH
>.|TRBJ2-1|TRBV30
ASGSGSEQF
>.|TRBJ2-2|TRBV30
AWSPWTDGTGELF
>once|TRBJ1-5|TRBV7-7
TESAGTGNQPQH
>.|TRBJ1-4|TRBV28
ASSAGATNEKLF
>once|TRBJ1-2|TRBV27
ASSSPRGGENYGYT
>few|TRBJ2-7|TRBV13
ASSLESGTGSYEQY
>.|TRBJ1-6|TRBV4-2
ASSQDLGGVESPLH
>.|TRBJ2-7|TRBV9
ASSVKRPTSAFPYEQY
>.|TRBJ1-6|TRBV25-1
ASSSRQGSPLH
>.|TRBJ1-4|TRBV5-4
ASATGVNEKLF
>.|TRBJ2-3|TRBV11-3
ASSLAAGTDTQY
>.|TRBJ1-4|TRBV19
ASTAEGKEKLF
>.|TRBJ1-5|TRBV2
ASRPGQSPNQPQH
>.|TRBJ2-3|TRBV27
ASSFAGYTDTQY
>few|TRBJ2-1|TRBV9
ASSLGGAREVSNEQF
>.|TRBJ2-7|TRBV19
ASSEQGWVGYEQY
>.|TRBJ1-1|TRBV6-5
ASSRQGTEAF
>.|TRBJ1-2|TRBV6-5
ASRPGVDYGYT
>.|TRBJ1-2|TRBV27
ASSQQGVSGDGYT
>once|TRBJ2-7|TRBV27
ASSRDRVEY
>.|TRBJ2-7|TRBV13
ASSGRLAGSYEQY
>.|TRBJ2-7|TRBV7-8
ASSLVAGWGTGESW
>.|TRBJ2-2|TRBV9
ASSVVGRNTGELF
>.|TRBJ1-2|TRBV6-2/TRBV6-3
ASSPTATGYT
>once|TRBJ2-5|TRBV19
ASSINYQETQY
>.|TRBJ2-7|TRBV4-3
ASSQDGRRPYEQY
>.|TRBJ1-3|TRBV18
ASSPTQGARRNTIY
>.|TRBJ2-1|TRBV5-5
ASSLGGSFTYNEQF
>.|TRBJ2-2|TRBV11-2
ASSQLNTGELF
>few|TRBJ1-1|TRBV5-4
ASSPPTGTGGTEAF
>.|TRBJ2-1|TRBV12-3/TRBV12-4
ASQSGSYNEQF